The entry that follows covers one T cell receptor beta chain sequence. Antigen specificity is unknown. The data derive from a study of Graves' ophthalmopathy and Graves' hyperthyroidism. The wider study: Pretreatment peripheral blood was obtained at initial diagnosis.

Whole-study findings and limits: A model of 13 signatures distinguished ophthalmopathy from stable hyperthyroidism at 87.88% sensitivity and roughly 80% specificity. The blood repertoire also included most expanded thyroid clonotypes above 0.001 frequency.

Trimming left V 5 bases short and J 5 bases short, with 6 bases between. Germline V gene lookup returns CDR1 MDHEN and CDR2 SYDVKM. This CDR3 region has 11 residues. The sequenced template was RNA, covering the TCR beta CDR3 region. HTBI primers served in a first-round RT-PCR, which a second-round multiplex PCR followed. TCRdb re-called the multiplex PCR reads through MiXCR, storing one row per CDR3 protein. The table shows some 240,000 distinct CDR3 sequences, with around 42% occurring only once. If patients had other autoimmune diseases, uncontrolled infections, pregnancy or lactation, they were excluded.

The material sequenced was peripheral blood. The receptor comes from an adult man with Graves' ophthalmopathy. The chain employs TRBV28 and TRBJ1-2; no firm D call. The CDR3 protein is CASSAYYGYTF. CDR3 DNA sequence: TGTGCCAGCAGTGCCTATTATGGCTACACCTTC.